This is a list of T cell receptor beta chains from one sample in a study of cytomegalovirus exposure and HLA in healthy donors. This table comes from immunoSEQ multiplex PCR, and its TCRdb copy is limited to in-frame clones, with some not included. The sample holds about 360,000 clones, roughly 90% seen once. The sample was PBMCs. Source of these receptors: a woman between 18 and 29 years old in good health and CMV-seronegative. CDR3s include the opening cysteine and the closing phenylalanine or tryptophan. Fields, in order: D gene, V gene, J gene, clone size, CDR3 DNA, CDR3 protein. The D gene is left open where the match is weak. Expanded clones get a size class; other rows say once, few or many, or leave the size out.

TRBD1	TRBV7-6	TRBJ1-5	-	TGTGCCAGCAGCTTAGCACAGGGGTTTAATCAGCCCCAGCATTTT	CASSLAQGFNQPQHF
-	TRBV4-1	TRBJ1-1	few	TGCGCCAGCAGCCAAGCCGGATCGGGAGCTTTCTTT	CASSQAGSGAFF
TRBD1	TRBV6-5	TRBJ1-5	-	TGTGCCAGCAGGGCTACAGGGGTAGCCAATCAGCCCCAGCATTTT	CASRATGVANQPQHF
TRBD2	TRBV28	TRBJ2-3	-	TGTGCCAGCAGTTGGGAGACTAGCGGGAGCACAGATACGCAGTATTTT	CASSWETSGSTDTQYF
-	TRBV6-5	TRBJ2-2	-	TGTGCCAGCAGCCGAGACAGAGCGAACACCGGGGAGCTGTTTTTT	CASSRDRANTGELFF
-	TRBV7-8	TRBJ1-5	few	TGTGCCAGCAGCTTAGAGTTCTCTACCCGCGATCAGCCCCAGCATTTT	CASSLEFSTRDQPQHF
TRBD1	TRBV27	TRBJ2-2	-	TGTGCCAGCAGCGTGGACAGGGGGGGCACCGGGGAGCTGTTTTTT	CASSVDRGGTGELFF
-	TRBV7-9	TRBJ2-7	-	TGTGCCAGCAACCCACTTGGGAGCCACGAGCAGTACTTC	CASNPLGSHEQYF
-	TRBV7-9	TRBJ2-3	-	TGTGCCAGCAACCTTTTAGCAAAGGGGGATACGCAGTATTTT	CASNLLAKGDTQYF
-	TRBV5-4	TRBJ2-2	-	TGTGCCAGCAGCTCCAAACCCCGAGGATCGAACACCGGGGAGCTGTTTTTT	CASSSKPRGSNTGELFF
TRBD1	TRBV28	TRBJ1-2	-	TGTGCCACCGAGGGGACAGGCTCGGCCGTGTGGGCTGGCTACACCTTC	CATEGTGSAVWAGYTF
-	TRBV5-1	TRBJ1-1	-	TGCGCCAGCAGCCTTTTGGTGGGGGGCACTGAAGCTTTCTTT	CASSLLVGGTEAFF
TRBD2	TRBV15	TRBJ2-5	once	TGTGCCACCACCCCTAAAAGACTAGCGGACTCCCAAGAGACCCAGTACTTC	CATTPKRLADSQETQYF
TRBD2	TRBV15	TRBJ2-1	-	TGTGCCACCAGCAGAGTTGACATGGGACTACCTGAGCAGTTCTTC	CATSRVDMGLPEQFF
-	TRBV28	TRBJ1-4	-	TGTGCCAGCAGCTCCACTGTACTTCAAGCAACTAATGAAAAACTGTTTTTT	CASSSTVLQATNEKLFF
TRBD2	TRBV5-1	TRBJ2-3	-	TGCGCCAGCCATCGGGGGGGCCAAACAGATACGCAGTATTTT	CASHRGGQTDTQYF
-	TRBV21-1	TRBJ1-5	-	TGTGCCAGCAGCAAGCCCCAGGACAGGGCTCAGCCCCAGCATTTT	CASSKPQDRAQPQHF
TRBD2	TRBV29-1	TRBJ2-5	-	TGCAGCGTTCGGCCGGGAGGGGAGACCCAGTACTTC	CSVRPGGETQYF
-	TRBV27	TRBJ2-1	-	TGTGCCAGCAGTTTTTTTCAGGGCGATGGTGAGCAGTTCTTC	CASSFFQGDGEQFF
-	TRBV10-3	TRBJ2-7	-	TGTGCCATCAGTGGCCGGGAGCGAGCTTTCTACGAGCAGTACTTC	CAISGRERAFYEQYF
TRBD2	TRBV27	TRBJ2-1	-	TGTGCCAGCAGTTTACTAGCGGGAGGAATGGGGTATGAGCAGTTCTTC	CASSLLAGGMGYEQFF
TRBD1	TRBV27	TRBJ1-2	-	TGTGCCAGCAGTTCAGGGGGAATTAACTATGGCTACACCTTC	CASSSGGINYGYTF
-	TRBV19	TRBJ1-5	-	TGTGCCAGTAGTATAGCCCCTGACAGTTTTAGGGAGCCCCAGCATTTT	CASSIAPDSFREPQHF
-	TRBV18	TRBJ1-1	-	TGTGCCAGCTCACCATCAGGGTACACTGAAGCTTTCTTT	CASSPSGYTEAFF
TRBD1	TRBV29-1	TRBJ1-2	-	TGCAGCGTTCGGACAGGGGAAAACTATGGCTACACCTTC	CSVRTGENYGYTF
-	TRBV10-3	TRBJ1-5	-	TGTGCCATCAGTGATGTCAGCGGGCAGCCCCAGCATTTT	CAISDVSGQPQHF
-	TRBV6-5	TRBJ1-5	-	TGTGCCAGCAGCCCAGGGTTCAACGACAATCAGCCCCAGCATTTT	CASSPGFNDNQPQHF
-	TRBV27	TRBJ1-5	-	TGTGCCAGCAGTTTGAGCAGGTCTCAGCCCCAGCATTTT	CASSLSRSQPQHF
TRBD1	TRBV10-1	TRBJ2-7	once	TGCGCCAGCAGTGGCTTTCGGACAGGAATTTCTCACGAGCAGTACTTC	CASSGFRTGISHEQYF
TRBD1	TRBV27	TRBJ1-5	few	TGTGCCAGCAGTTTGGGACAGAGCAATCAGCCCCAGCATTTT	CASSLGQSNQPQHF
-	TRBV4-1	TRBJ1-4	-	TGCGCCAGCAGCCAAGAGCCCACAGGCTATAATGAAAAACTGTTTTTT	CASSQEPTGYNEKLFF
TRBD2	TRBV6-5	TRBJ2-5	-	TGTGCCAGCAGTTCCTTGACTAGCGGGGAGACCCAGTACTTC	CASSSLTSGETQYF
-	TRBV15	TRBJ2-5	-	TGTGCCACCAGCAGTATCCGGGGGGCATTCCAAGAGACCCAGTACTTC	CATSSIRGAFQETQYF
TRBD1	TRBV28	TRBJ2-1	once	TGTGCCAGCAGTTTCAAACCGGGACAGGACCTTTACAATGAGCAGTTCTTC	CASSFKPGQDLYNEQFF
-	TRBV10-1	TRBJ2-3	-	TGCGCCAGCAGTGAGTGGGGAGCAGGCCGTACGCAGTATTTT	CASSEWGAGRTQYF
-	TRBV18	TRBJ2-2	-	TGTGCCAGCTCACCCGGACAGAACACCGGGGAGCTGTTTTTT	CASSPGQNTGELFF
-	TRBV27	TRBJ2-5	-	TGTGCCAGCAGTCCGGAGGGGGCGCTCTCAGAGACCCAGTACTTC	CASSPEGALSETQYF
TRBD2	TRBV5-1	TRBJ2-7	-	TGCGCCAGCAGCTTGGAGAGCGGGAGGGTGTTGTACGAGCAGTACTTC	CASSLESGRVLYEQYF
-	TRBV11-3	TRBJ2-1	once	TGTGCCAGCAGCTTCAGGGGGGACAGCTCCTACAATGAGCAGTTCTTC	CASSFRGDSSYNEQFF
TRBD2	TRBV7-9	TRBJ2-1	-	TGTGCCAGCAGCTTCTACCGGACTAGCGGGAGGGTTGAGCAGTTCTTC	CASSFYRTSGRVEQFF
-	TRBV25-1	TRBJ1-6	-	TGTGCCAGCAACAGGGAATCCTATAATTCACCCCTCCACTTT	CASNRESYNSPLHF
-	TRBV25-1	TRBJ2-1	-	TGTGCCAGCAGTGAACTGAGTCCGAATGAGCAGTTCTTC	CASSELSPNEQFF
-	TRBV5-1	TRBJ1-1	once	TGCGCCAGCAGCTGGGACACTAAGGGGCTGAACACTGAAGCTTTCTTT	CASSWDTKGLNTEAFF
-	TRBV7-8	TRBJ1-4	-	TGTGCCAGCAGCTTAGCCGCCGGGCGGGGTGAAAAACTGTTTTTT	CASSLAAGRGEKLFF
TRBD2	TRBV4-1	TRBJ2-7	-	TGCGCCAGCAGCCTCGACGCGGGAGGAGACTACGAGCAGTACTTC	CASSLDAGGDYEQYF
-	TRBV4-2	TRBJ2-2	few	TGTGCCAGCAGCCAACAGACCGGGGAGCTGTTTTTT	CASSQQTGELFF
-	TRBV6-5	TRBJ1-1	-	TGTGCCAGCAGTTACTCGGGGGGACTCCCTGAAGCTTTCTTT	CASSYSGGLPEAFF
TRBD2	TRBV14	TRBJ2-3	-	TGTGCCAGCAGCCAACTAGCGGGGGCCCTCACAGATACGCAGTATTTT	CASSQLAGALTDTQYF
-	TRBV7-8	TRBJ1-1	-	TGTGCCAGCAGCTTAGCGGGGGCTTCGAACACTGAAGCTTTCTTT	CASSLAGASNTEAFF
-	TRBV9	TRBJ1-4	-	TGTGCCAGCAGCGTAGACTCAGGGGCTAATGAAAAACTGTTTTTT	CASSVDSGANEKLFF
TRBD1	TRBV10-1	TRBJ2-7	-	TGCGCCAGCAGAAGAGACAGGGATGGGGAGCAGTACTTC	CASRRDRDGEQYF
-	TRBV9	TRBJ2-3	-	TGTGCCAGCACCCGGGGCGACAGGAGCACAGATACGCAGTATTTT	CASTRGDRSTDTQYF
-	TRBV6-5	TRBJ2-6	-	TGTGCCAGCAGTTACTCACCGGGATCTGGGGCCAACGTCCTGACTTTC	CASSYSPGSGANVLTF
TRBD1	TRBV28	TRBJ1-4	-	TGTGCCAGCAGTTTGGGTCAGGGGGATGAAAAACTGTTTTTT	CASSLGQGDEKLFF
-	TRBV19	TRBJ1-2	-	TGTGCCAGTAGTATAGGGGTTGCAGGGATTGACTATGGCTACACCTTC	CASSIGVAGIDYGYTF